One sample yielded the 24 T cell receptor beta chains listed below, sequenced in a study of shared clonotypes between healthy human individuals. Naive CD8 cells lacked CD45RO and underwent positive selection for CCR7, leaving out terminally differentiated effector memory CD45RA+ cells. Assay used: immunoSEQ multiplex PCR; TCRdb lists only in-frame clones, some missing. The table includes roughly 2,000,000 clones, about 95% detected once. Specimen: naive CD8+ T cells sorted from blood. Receptors were obtained from a man aged 18 to 35 in good health.

The chain joins TRBV10-3 to TRBJ2-1, with TRBD2 identical over 11 bases. Looked up from germline, CDR1 is ENHRY and CDR2 is SYGVKD. Losses at the gene ends were 0 bases for V and 4 bases for J; bases not matched to a gene: 2. The CDR3 has 16 residues. This CDR3 is CAISESSGGAYNEQFF. The CDR3 DNA sequence: TGTGCCATCAGTGAGTCTAGCGGGGGGGCGTACAATGAGCAGTTCTTC.

With respect to this clone: The identical CDR3 is also encoded by other nucleotide sequences in the sample. The V gene is TRBV19, the J gene TRBJ2-7, with unresolved D. V dropped 1 base and J dropped 1 base, with 5 bases sitting between them. Germline V CDR1 and CDR2: LNHDA, SQIVND (reference sequence). The CDR3 consists of 13 residues. The CDR3 spells CASSIAESYEQYF. CDR3 coding DNA: TGTGCCAGTAGTATAGCGGAGTCCTACGAGCAGTACTTC.

This chain connects TRBV4-3 to TRBJ2-1; D gene ambiguous. Per germline, CDR1 LGHNA and CDR2 YSLEER. This CDR3 spans 13 amino acids. Trimming stripped 3 bases from V and 7 bases from J, with 10 bases between. The CDR3: CASSHVLYNEQFF. CDR3 bases: TGCGCCAGCAGCCACGTACTATATAATGAGCAGTTCTTC.

In the case of this clone: The same CDR3 can be traced to other DNA sequences in this sample. This rearrangement joins TRBV27 to TRBJ2-7; perhaps TRBD1 as D (5 bases). V was trimmed by 3 bases and J by 3 bases, leaving 9 bases between them. Germline CDR1 MNHEY, CDR2 SMNVEV (reference sequence). The CDR3 length is 13 residues. The CDR3 region has the DNA TGTGCCAGCAGTTTCAGGGCAGGCTACGAGCAGTACTTC. Amino acid sequence: CASSFRAGYEQYF.

V usage is TRBV7-9 and J usage is TRBJ1-6; D unresolved. CDR1 and CDR2 from the germline V gene are SEHNR and FQNEAQ (reference sequence). This CDR3 comprises 13 residues. V was pared by 1 base and J by 8 bases, with 6 bases between. The CDR3 DNA reads as TGTGCCAGCAGCTTAGACAGTTATTCACCCCTCCACTTT. Its translation is CASSLDSYSPLHF.

Worth noting for this clone: Other DNA sequences of this sample code for an identical CDR3. The chain uses TRBV4-1 and TRBJ2-7; D may match TRBD1 or TRBD2 (5 bases each). This CDR3 is built from 14 residues. V was shortened by 0 bases and J by 2 bases, with 8 bases between the two germline ends. Germline V gene lookup returns CDR1 MGHRA and CDR2 YSYEKL. CDR3 amino acids: CASSQDRGAYEQYF. CDR3 DNA: TGCGCCAGCAGCCAAGATCGAGGGGCCTACGAGCAGTACTTC.

The chain carries TRBV30 and TRBJ2-5; D is unresolved. The end of the DNA is better explained by TRBJ2-7, so the J call may be wrong. The germline V gene has CDR1 GTSNPN and CDR2 SVGIG (reference sequence). The CDR3 runs to 10 residues. The CDR3 is CAWSDYEQYF. The CDR3 DNA follows: TGTGCCTGGAGTGACTACGAGCAGTACTTC.

Worth noting for this clone: The sample holds other DNA sequences that translate to the same CDR3. The chain links TRBV15 to TRBJ1-1; D not resolved. Looked up from germline, CDR1 is LNHNV and CDR2 is YYDKDF (reference sequence). The CDR3 is made up of 14 amino acids. V lost 1 base and J lost 3, with 9 bases in between. The CDR3 protein is CATSRGGEDTEAFF. The DNA of the CDR3 is TGTGCCACCAGCAGAGGGGGAGAGGACACTGAAGCTTTCTTT.

This clone was seen a handful of times. The rearrangement uses TRBV5-4 and TRBJ1-2; D not resolved. Germline V gives CDR1 SGHNT, CDR2 YYREEE (reference sequence). V was cut by 0 bases and J by 4 bases, with 10 bases left in between. The CDR3 contains 14 residues. The CDR3, as DNA: TGTGCCAGCAGCTTGGACCCAGAGAGCTATGGCTACACCTTC. Its translation: CASSLDPESYGYTF.

The chain recombines TRBV7-9 with TRBJ2-1; 13 bases map to TRBD2. The junction had 7 bases not matched to a gene; V was cut back by 5 bases and J by 6 bases. Germline V gene data show CDR1 as SEHNR and CDR2 as FQNEAQ (reference sequence). The CDR3 length is 16 residues. The chain's CDR3 is CASSNRLAGGPNEQFF. CDR3 DNA: TGTGCCAGCAGCAATAGACTAGCGGGGGGCCCCAATGAGCAGTTCTTC.

The J gene is TRBJ2-7, the V gene TRBV27; D might be TRBD1 (5 bases). Germline V gives CDR1 MNHEY, CDR2 SMNVEV (reference sequence). V lost 5 bases, J lost 6 bases, and 14 bases lay in between. The CDR3 contains 13 residues. CDR3 nucleotide sequence: TGTGCCAGCAGTGACGGCACAGGTTCCGAGCAGTACTTC. Translation: CASSDGTGSEQYF.

The DNA for the CDR3 is TGTGCCTGGAGTAATGGGACAGGGGATTCACCCCTCCACTTT. Its protein product is CAWSNGTGDSPLHF. V and J are TRBV30 and TRBJ1-6; 10 positions match TRBD1. The CDR3 runs to 14 residues. CDR1 and CDR2 (germline): GTSNPN, SVGIG (reference sequence). V lost 2 bases, J lost 8 bases, and 3 bases stayed unmatched.

Concerning this clone: An end of the junction does not agree with germline; a read error may underlie this. V is TRBV7-7 and J is TRBJ2-3; D is ambiguous. Looked up from germline, CDR1 is SSHAT and CDR2 is FNYEAQ (reference sequence). The CDR3 sequence is 14 residues long. The CDR3 nucleotides read TGTGCTAGCAGCTTAGACGTAAACACAGATACGCAGTATTTT. Protein sequence: CASSLDVNTDTQYF.

With respect to this clone: The sample carries other DNA sequences with the same CDR3. The J gene is TRBJ2-1, the V gene TRBV9, with 8 bases matching TRBD2. The germline CDR1 and CDR2 sequences are SGDLS and YYNGEE. Trimming cost V 0 bases and J 6 bases; bases outside gene matches: 2. This CDR3 is 14 amino acids long. The CDR3 coding sequence is TGTGCCAGCAGCGTAGCGGGGGGGCTCAATGAGCAGTTCTTC. It codes for CASSVAGGLNEQFF.

This chain links TRBV5-1 with TRBJ2-2, with 10 bases matching TRBD2. The germline V gene encodes CDR1 SGHRS and CDR2 YFSETQ. J gave up 5 bases and V 3 bases, and 10 bases lay outside the gene matches. The CDR3 consists of 17 residues. CDR3 in DNA: TGCGCCAGCAGCTCTAGCGGGAGTTTGAGAGCGACCGGGGAGCTGTTTTTT. It translates to CASSSSGSLRATGELFF.

This clone was seen just once. The chain uses TRBV6-5 and TRBJ2-1; 7 positions agree with TRBD2. Looked up from germline, CDR1 is MNHEY and CDR2 is SVGAGI. Trimming at V came to 2 bases and at J to 5 bases, leaving 9 bases not matched to a gene. The CDR3 has 16 amino acids. In nucleotides, the CDR3 is TGTGCCAGCAGTTACGGCTACGAGCGGGAACACAATGAGCAGTTCTTC. Protein sequence: CASSYGYEREHNEQFF.

The rearrangement joins TRBV28 to TRBJ2-1; D uncertain. Germline values: CDR1 MDHEN, CDR2 SYDVKM. V was trimmed by 2 bases and J by 8 bases, leaving 10 bases between them. There are 13 residues in the CDR3. The CDR3 DNA reads as TGTGCCAGCAGTTTAGTGGCCTCGGATGAGCAGTTCTTC. Its translation: CASSLVASDEQFF.

V and J are TRBV5-6 and TRBJ2-1; TRBD2 matches 9 bases. Germline loops: CDR1 SGHDT, CDR2 YYEEEE. The ends lost 2 bases at V and 9 bases at J; junction bases unmatched: 21. CDR3 size: 19 residues. The CDR3 is CASSFGGVVGREGPGEQFF. CDR3 nucleotide sequence: TGTGCCAGCAGCTTTGGTGGCGTGGTGGGGCGGGAGGGCCCTGGTGAGCAGTTCTTC.

This sequence joins TRBV25-1 and TRBJ2-1; a possible D gene is TRBD1 (6 bases). This CDR3 has 14 amino acids. V lost 7 bases and J lost 4, with 14 bases in between. Germline CDR1 reads MGHDK; CDR2 reads SYGVNS. This CDR3 is CASTIGGSYNEQFF. The CDR3 coding sequence is TGTGCCAGCACCATAGGGGGTTCTTACAATGAGCAGTTCTTC. The full variable domain, its missing parts supplied by reference TRBV25-1 and TRBJ2-1, is EADIYQTPRYLVIGTGKKITLECSQTMGHDKMYWYQQDPGMELHLIHYSYGVNSTEKGDLSSESTVSRIRTEHFPLTLESARPSHTSQYLCASTIGGSYNEQFFGPGTRLTVL.

This clone was detected once. The V and J genes are TRBV27 and TRBJ2-7, with 7 bases matching TRBD1. Trimming took 4 bases from V and 9 from J; bases not matched to a gene: 9. Germline V gene data show CDR1 as MNHEY and CDR2 as SMNVEV (reference sequence). The CDR3 is 13 residues long. CDR3 loop: CASSSEGGGGQYF. CDR3 nucleotide sequence: TGTGCCAGCAGTTCCGAAGGGGGCGGCGGGCAGTACTTC.

The chain links TRBV9 to TRBJ1-1; D not resolved. CDR3 size: 14 residues. The V end was cut by 0 bases, the J end by 6 bases, with 12 bases between. The germline V gene has CDR1 SGDLS and CDR2 YYNGEE. CDR3 residues: CASSVDFSNAEAFF. The CDR3 region has the DNA TGTGCCAGCAGCGTAGATTTCAGCAATGCTGAAGCTTTCTTT.

The rearrangement joins TRBV13 to TRBJ1-1, with no clear D. CDR3 size: 15 residues. V was cut by 0 bases and J by 3 bases, with 11 bases left in between. From germline, CDR1 is PRHDT and CDR2 FYEKMQ (reference sequence). CDR3 loop: CASSLGLTRDTEAFF. DNA for the CDR3: TGTGCCAGCAGCTTAGGACTAACTAGGGACACTGAAGCTTTCTTT.

The chain carries TRBV11-2 and TRBJ2-7; TRBD1 is a possible D gene (6 bases). The V gene's germline CDR1 is SGHAT and CDR2 FQNNGV. V lost 1 base and J lost 0, with 10 bases in between. This CDR3 contains 15 residues. The CDR3 bases are TGTGCCAGCAGCTTAGTAGGACAGCTCTCCTACGAGCAGTACTTC. This gives the protein CASSLVGQLSYEQYF.

Only one count was recorded for this clone. The V gene is TRBV27, the J gene TRBJ2-2, with D tentatively TRBD1 (5 bases). This CDR3 comprises 14 residues. The germline V gene has CDR1 MNHEY and CDR2 SMNVEV (reference sequence). The V gene lost 5 bases and the J gene lost 4 bases, with 11 bases spanning the gap. CDR3 region: CASSTTEFTGELFF. CDR3 nucleotide sequence: TGTGCCAGCAGTACGACAGAGTTCACCGGGGAGCTGTTTTTT.